The 6 T cell receptor beta chains below were found in one sample sequenced in a study of T cell repertoires in cytomegalovirus infection. No antigen has been assigned to these receptors. TCRdb reanalysed the reads using MiXCR and keeps one entry per CDR3 protein. The repertoire includes approximately 350,000 distinct CDR3 sequences, about 35% of them detected once, and roughly 13% sits in the top ten. The sequencing used cultured PBMCs, collected from culture after CMV antigen stimulation. The receptors here all came from a human donor in good health (CMV status not recorded). Some clones in this sample may be carry-over from other donors' samples.

The chain carries TRBV3-1 and TRBJ2-1; 8 nucleotides line up with TRBD2. Per germline, CDR1 LGHDT and CDR2 YNNKEL (reference sequence). After removal of 0 bases from V and 3 bases from J, the junction contained 7 bases not matched to a gene. The CDR3 extends over 17 amino acids. The DNA of the CDR3 is TGTGCCAGCAGCCAAGATCGGAGCGGGAGTTTCTACAATGAGCAGTTCTTC. Residues: CASSQDRSGSFYNEQFF.

This clonotype was seen a few times. The CDR3 here is CASSPPLAGGLNEQFF. The DNA for the CDR3 is TGCGCCAGCAGCCCCCCCCTAGCGGGAGGGCTCAATGAGCAGTTCTTC. The chain couples TRBV5-1 to TRBJ2-1, with 12 bases lining up with TRBD2. V gave up 4 bases and J gave up 6 bases; unmatched junction bases: 8. CDR3 length: 16 amino acids. The germline CDR1 and CDR2 sequences are SGHRS and YFSETQ.

The rearrangement links TRBV20-1 to TRBJ2-7; TRBD2 is a possible D gene (6 bases). CDR1 is DFQATT and CDR2 is SNEGSKA in the germline V gene (reference sequence). Trimming pared 2 bases from V and 7 bases from J, leaving 21 bases between. The length of the CDR3 is 15 residues. CDR3 nucleotides: TGCAGTGCTAGACTATTAGCGGAGCCGACGTGGGAGCAGTACGTC. Translation gives CSARLLAEPTWEQYV.

The chain uses TRBV4-1 and TRBJ1-2, with D uncertain. The CDR3 covers 13 residues. CDR1 is MGHRA and CDR2 is YSYEKL in the germline V gene. V was trimmed by 1 base and J by 4 bases, leaving 7 bases between them. Written as DNA, the CDR3 is TGCGCCAGCAGCCAAGGGGATGCCTATGGCTACACCTTC. This codes for CASSQGDAYGYTF.

This chain joins TRBV12-3 or TRBV12-4 and TRBJ1-2; D is perhaps TRBD1 (5 bases). Trimming removed 8 bases at V and 6 bases at J, with 10 bases between. This CDR3 spans 11 amino acids. CDR3: CASGTSDGYTF. CDR3 nucleotides: TGTGCCAGCGGGACTTCGGATGGCTACACCTTC.

J is TRBJ1-3 and V is TRBV4-2, with unresolved D. CDR3 length equals 14 residues. Per the germline V gene, CDR1 is LGHNA and CDR2 is YNFKEQ. Trimming removed 0 bases at V and 8 bases at J, with 11 bases between. The CDR3 bases are TGTGCCAGCAGCCAAGATCGATTGATGGACACCATATATTTT. Its protein product is CASSQDRLMDTIYF.